This T cell receptor beta chain came from a study of blood T cells in healthy people across ages. Germline V gene sequence: CDR1 MNHEY, CDR2 SVGAGI. V was shortened by 7 bases and J by 11 bases, with 17 bases between the two germline ends. This CDR3 is built from 12 residues. A second PCR of 7 to 11 cycles used a sample-barcoded 5' primer and a J-beta primer mix. A single record per CDR3 protein comes from TCRdb applying MiXCR to the 5' RACE reads. The table shows 950,000 to 1,200,000 distinct CDR3 sequences, with roughly two fifths occurring only once. This sequence joins TRBV6-5 and TRBJ2-5; D gene uncertain. The sample comprised blood. The sequence derives from a man between 18 and 29 years old in good health. The CDR3 DNA reads as TGTGCCAGCACCAGCCCCTGGAATGAGCAGTACTTC. This translates into CASTSPWNEQYF.